The present T cell receptor (beta chain) was sequenced within a study of regulatory T cells in long-lasting Graves disease. General study findings and limits: Clonotypes that were public and shared totalled fewer than 3,500 in persistent patients versus 850 to 1,000 in new patients.

Time point reported: newly diagnosed GD, antithyroid drugs for less than 3 months. Scientists built the TCR library using RNA that was extracted from PBMCs. This clonotype was counted only a few times. No antigen is known for it. To make TCR beta libraries, researchers used iRepertoire HTBI primers and Arm-PCR of CDR3 regions. Each CDR3 protein is one row after TCRdb ran MiXCR on the multiplex PCR reads. The sample consists of under 400,000 distinct CDR3 sequences, over 15% of them appearing once. The same specimen was also included in a second study, on T cells in Graves' hyperthyroidism and ophthalmopathy. As reported in that work: HTBI primers were used for first-round RT-PCR of the TCR CDR3.

This sample comprised peripheral blood mononuclear cells (PBMCs), obtained at new diagnosis, from a patient treated with antithyroid drugs. The source is a middle-aged man with Graves disease.

The CDR3 nucleotides are TGTGCCACCAGACACCTGACAGGGGAGAGAAGGGAACCCCAGAGACTAGCCAAAAACATTCAGTACTTC. This codes for CATRHLTGERREPQRLAKNIQYF. The rearrangement joins TRBV24-1 to TRBJ2-4; TRBD1 aligns across 8 bases. V was pared by 7 bases and J by 0 bases, with 28 bases of the junction left unmatched. Germline-derived CDR1 and CDR2 are KGHDR and SFDVKD. This CDR3 is built from 23 residues.